The clone carrying this TCR beta chain is deemed medium-sized. Its antigen remains unknown. The V gene lost 4 bases and the J gene lost 0 bases, with 14 bases spanning the gap. The CDR3 runs to 15 residues. Germline loops: CDR1 SGHRS, CDR2 YFSETQ. This sample was taken from a study of chemoradiotherapy in HPV16-positive cancers. Points from the study as a whole: During treatment, candidate HPV-specific clones and E7-related motifs expanded in tumor. Functional assays defining HPV-specific T cells used only a couple of HPV16-positive patients. For HPV16-positive patients, expanding HPV-responsive T cells associated with longer recurrence-free survival.

Sequenced by immunoSEQ multiplex PCR; TCRdb stores in-frame clones only, minus some. The sample gives fewer than 11,000 clones, about four fifths of which show up once; about 13% is in the top ten. Samples were taken several times over chemoradiotherapy. The sequence was obtained from a human donor with HPV-associated anogenital cancer. The source was tumor tissue, collected from a patient who underwent chemoradiotherapy. This chain uses TRBV5-1 with TRBJ2-7; D is unclear. The CDR3 spells CASSPGRASSYEQYF. Here the CDR3 DNA reads TGCGCCAGCAGCCCCGGACGGGCCAGCTCCTACGAGCAGTACTTC.